The T cell receptor (beta chain) under discussion was sequenced for a study of OX40 agonist ivuxolimab in advanced cancers. General study points: The study found that CD8+ T cells averaged more expanded clones than CD4+. Antigen targets of the expanded peripheral T cells went undetermined.

The assay was immunoSEQ multiplex PCR, and TCRdb's table has in-frame clones only and misses some. The top ten hold more than 6.5% of the sample, which has fewer than 65,000 clones, about nine tenths seen once. About this clone: Its antigen remains unknown.

The CDR3 totals 11 residues. The V gene lost 6 bases and the J gene lost 7 bases, with 8 bases spanning the gap. Germline CDR1 reads MNHNS; CDR2 reads SASEGT. J is TRBJ2-3 and V is TRBV6-1; D remains unclear. Sequenced material: CD4+ or CD8+ T cells sorted from blood, taken in a trial of the OX40 agonist ivuxolimab. The source is an adult with an advanced solid tumor such as melanoma, head and neck, liver or kidney cancer. The CDR3 region is CASSEVNTQYF. CDR3 bases: TGTGCCAGCAGCGAGGTAAATACGCAGTATTTT.